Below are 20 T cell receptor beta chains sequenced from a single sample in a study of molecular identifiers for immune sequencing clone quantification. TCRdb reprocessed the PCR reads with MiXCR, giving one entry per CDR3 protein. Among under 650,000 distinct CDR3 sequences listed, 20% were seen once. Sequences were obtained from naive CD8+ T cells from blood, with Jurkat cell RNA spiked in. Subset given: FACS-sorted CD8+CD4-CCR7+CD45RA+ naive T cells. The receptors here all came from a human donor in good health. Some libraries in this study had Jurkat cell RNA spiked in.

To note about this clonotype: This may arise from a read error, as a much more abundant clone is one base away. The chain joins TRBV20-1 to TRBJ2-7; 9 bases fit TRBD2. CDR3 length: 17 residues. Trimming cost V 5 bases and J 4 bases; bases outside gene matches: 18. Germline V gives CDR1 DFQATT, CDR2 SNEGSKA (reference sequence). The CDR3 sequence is CSAGVRQSSGSVYEQYF. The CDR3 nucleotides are TGCAGTGCTGGAGTGCGACAGAGTAGCGGGAGCGTTTACGAGCAGTACTTC.

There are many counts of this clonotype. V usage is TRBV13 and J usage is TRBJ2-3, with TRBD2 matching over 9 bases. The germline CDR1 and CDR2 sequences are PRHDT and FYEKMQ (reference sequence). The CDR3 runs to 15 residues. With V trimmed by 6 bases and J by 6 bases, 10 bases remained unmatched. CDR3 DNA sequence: TGTGCCAGCAGTTTCCCCCCAGCGGGGGGTGATACGCAGTATTTT. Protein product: CASSFPPAGGDTQYF.

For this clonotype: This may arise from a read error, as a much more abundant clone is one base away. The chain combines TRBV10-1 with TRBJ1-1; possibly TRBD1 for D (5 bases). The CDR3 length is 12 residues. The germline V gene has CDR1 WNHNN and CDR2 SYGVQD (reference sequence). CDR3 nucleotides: TGCGTCCGCAGGGCAAAGAACACTGAAGCTTTCTTT. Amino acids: CVRRAKNTEAFF.

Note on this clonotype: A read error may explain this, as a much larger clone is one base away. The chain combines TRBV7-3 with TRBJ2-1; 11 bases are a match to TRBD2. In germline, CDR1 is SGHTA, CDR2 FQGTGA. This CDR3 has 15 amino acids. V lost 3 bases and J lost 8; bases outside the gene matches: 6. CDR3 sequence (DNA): TGTGCCAGCAGCTTGTATAGCGGGAGGGGGGATGAGCAGTTCTTC. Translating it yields CASSLYSGRGDEQFF.

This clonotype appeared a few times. CDR3 nucleotide sequence: TGTGCCAGCAGTGAACCCCCCGGACCCCTCTTTTTT. Translation gives CASSEPPGPLFF. The chain uses TRBV27 and TRBJ1-4, with unresolved D. The CDR3 has 12 amino acids. The V gene lost 5 bases and the J gene lost 17 bases, with 18 bases spanning the gap. Germline CDR1 is MNHEY and CDR2 is SMNVEV (reference sequence).

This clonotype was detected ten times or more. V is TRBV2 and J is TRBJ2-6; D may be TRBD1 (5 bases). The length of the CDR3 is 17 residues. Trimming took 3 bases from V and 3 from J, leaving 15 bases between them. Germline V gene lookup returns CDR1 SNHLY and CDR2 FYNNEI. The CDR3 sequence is CASSEVQGYSGANVLTF. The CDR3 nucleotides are TGTGCCAGCAGTGAGGTGCAGGGATATAGTGGGGCCAACGTCCTGACTTTC. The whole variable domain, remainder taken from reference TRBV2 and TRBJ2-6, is EPEVTQTPSHQVTQMGQEVILRCVPISNHLYFYWYRQILGQKVEFLVSFYNNEISEKSEIFDDQFSVERPDGSNFTLKIRSTKLEDSAMYFCASSEVQGYSGANVLTFGAGSRLTVL.

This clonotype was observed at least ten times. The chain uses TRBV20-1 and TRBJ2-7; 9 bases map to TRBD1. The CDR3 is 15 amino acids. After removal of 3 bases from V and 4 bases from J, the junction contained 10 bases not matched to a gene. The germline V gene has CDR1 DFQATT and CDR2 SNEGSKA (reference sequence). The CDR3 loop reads CSASGEDRGPYEQYF. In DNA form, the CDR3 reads TGCAGTGCTAGTGGTGAGGACAGGGGTCCATACGAGCAGTACTTC.

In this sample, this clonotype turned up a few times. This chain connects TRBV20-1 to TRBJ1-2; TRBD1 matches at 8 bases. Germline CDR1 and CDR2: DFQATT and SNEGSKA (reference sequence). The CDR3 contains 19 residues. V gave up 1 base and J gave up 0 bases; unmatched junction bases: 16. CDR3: CSARGVPHRGSLTNYGYTF. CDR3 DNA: TGCAGTGCTAGAGGGGTCCCCCACAGGGGGAGTTTGACTAACTATGGCTACACCTTC.

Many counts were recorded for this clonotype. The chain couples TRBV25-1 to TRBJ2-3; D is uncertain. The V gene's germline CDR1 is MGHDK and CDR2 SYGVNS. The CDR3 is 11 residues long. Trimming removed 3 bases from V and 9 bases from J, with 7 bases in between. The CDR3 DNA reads TGTGCCAGCAGTGACTTAATAACGCAGTATTTT. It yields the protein CASSDLITQYF.

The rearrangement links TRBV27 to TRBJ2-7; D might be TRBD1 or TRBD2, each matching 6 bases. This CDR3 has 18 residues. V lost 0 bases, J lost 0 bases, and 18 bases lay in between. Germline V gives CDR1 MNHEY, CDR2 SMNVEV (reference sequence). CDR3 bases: TGTGCCAGCAGTTTATCGGGGTGGGGGGCTAGCGCCTCCTACGAGCAGTACTTC. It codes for CASSLSGWGASASYEQYF.

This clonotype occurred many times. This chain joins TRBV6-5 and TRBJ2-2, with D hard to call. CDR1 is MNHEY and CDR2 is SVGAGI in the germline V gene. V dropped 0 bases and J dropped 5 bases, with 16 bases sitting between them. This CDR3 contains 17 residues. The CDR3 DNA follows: TGTGCCAGCAGTTACTCGATGCGGCAGTTGGAGACCGGGGAGCTGTTTTTT. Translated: CASSYSMRQLETGELFF.

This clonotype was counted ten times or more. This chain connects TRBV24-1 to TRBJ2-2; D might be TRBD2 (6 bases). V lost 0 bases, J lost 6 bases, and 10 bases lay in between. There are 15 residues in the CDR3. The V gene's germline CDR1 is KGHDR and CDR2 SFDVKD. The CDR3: CATSDLSTGAGELFF. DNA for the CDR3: TGTGCCACCAGTGATTTGTCGACGGGGGCCGGGGAGCTGTTTTTT.

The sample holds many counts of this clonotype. The CDR3 DNA sequence: TGTGCCTGGAGTGTAACAGGGAACGAGCAGTACTTC. It translates to CAWSVTGNEQYF. The genes are TRBV30 and TRBJ2-7; D possibly corresponds to TRBD1 (6 bases). The CDR3 runs 12 residues. The ends were cut back, 0 bases at V and 5 bases at J, with 8 bases in the middle. The germline V gene encodes CDR1 GTSNPN and CDR2 SVGIG (reference sequence).

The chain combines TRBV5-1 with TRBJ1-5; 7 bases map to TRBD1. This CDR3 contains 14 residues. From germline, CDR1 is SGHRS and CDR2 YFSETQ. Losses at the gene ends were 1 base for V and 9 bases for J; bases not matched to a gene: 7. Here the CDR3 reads CASSLSSGGGPQHF. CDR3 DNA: TGCGCCAGCAGCTTGTCATCAGGGGGGGGGCCCCAGCATTTT.

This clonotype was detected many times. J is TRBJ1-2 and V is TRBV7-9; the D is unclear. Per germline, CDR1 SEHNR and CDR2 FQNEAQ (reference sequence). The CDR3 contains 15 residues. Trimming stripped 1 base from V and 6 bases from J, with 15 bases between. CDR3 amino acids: CASSLVGSRMDGYTF. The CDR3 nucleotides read TGTGCCAGCAGCTTAGTGGGCTCTCGGATGGATGGCTACACCTTC. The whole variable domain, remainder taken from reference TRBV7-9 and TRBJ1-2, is DTGVSQNPRHKITKRGQNVTFRCDPISEHNRLYWYRQTLGQGPEFLTYFQNEAQLEKSRLLSDRFSAERPKGSFSTLEIQRTEQGDSAMYLCASSLVGSRMDGYTFGSGTRLTVV.

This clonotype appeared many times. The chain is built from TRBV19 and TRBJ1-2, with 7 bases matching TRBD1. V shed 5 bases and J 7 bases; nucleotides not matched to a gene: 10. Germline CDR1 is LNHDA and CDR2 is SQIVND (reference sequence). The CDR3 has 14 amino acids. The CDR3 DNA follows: TGTGCCAGTAGTCCTCTCGGACAGGAACTTGGCTACACCTTC. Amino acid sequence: CASSPLGQELGYTF.

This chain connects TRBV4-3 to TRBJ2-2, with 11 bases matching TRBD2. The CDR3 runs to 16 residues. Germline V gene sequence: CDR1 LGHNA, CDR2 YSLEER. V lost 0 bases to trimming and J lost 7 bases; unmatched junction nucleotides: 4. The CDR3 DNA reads TGCGCCAGCAGCCAAGACCACGGGACTAGCGGCGGGGAGCTGTTTTTT. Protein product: CASSQDHGTSGGELFF.

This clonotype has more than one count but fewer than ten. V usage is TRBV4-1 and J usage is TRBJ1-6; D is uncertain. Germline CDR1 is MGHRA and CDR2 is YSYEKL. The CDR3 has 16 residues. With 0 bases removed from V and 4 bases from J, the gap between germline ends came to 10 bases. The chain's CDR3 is CASSQDPLPYNSPLHF. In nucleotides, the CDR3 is TGCGCCAGCAGCCAAGATCCCCTCCCATATAATTCACCCCTCCACTTT.

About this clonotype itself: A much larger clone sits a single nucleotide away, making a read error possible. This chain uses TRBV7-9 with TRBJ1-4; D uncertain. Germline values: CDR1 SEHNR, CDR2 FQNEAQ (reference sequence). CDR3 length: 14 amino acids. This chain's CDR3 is CASSSPGFNENLFF. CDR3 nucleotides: TGTGCCAGCAGCTCCCCGGGCTTCAATGAAAACCTGTTTTTT.

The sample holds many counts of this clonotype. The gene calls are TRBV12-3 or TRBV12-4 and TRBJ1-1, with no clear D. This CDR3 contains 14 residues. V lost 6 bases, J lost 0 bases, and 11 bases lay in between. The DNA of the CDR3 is TGTGCCAGCAGATCAGCGGGTTTGAACACTGAAGCTTTCTTT. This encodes CASRSAGLNTEAFF.